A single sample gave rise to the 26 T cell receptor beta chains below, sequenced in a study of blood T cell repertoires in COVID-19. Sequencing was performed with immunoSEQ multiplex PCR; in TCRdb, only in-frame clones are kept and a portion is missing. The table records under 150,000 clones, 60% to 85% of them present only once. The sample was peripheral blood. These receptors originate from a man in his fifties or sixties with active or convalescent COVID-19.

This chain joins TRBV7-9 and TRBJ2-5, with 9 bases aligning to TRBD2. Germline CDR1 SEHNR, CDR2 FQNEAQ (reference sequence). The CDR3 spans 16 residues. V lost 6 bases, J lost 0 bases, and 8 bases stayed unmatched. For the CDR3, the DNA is TGTGCCAGCAGTTCTAGGACTAGCGAGTACCAAGAGACCCAGTACTTC. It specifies CASSSRTSEYQETQYF.

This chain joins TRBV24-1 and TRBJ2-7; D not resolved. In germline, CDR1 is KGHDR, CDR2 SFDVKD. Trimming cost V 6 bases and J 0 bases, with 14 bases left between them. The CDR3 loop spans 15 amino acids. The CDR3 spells CATSLLDSPSYEQYF. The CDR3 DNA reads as TGTGCCACCAGTCTCCTCGACTCGCCCTCCTACGAGCAGTACTTC.

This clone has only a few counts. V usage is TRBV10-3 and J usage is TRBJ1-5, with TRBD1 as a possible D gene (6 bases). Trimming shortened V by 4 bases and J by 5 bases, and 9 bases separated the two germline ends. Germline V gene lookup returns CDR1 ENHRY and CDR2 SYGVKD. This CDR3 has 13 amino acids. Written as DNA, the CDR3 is TGTGCCATCAGTGCGGCAGGGGATCAGCCCCAGCATTTT. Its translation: CAISAAGDQPQHF.

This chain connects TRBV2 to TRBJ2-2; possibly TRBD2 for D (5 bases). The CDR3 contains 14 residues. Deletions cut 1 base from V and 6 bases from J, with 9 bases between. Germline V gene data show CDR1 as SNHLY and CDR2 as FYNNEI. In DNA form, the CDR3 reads TGTGCCAGCAGTGAAGGGGGAGTGGCCGGGGAGCTGTTTTTT. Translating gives CASSEGGVAGELFF.

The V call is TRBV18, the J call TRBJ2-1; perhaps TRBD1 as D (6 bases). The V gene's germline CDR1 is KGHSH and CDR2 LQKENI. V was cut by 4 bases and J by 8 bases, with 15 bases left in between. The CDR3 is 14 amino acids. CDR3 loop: CASSLGQLRDEQFF. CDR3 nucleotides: TGTGCCAGCTCACTCGGACAGCTTCGAGATGAGCAGTTCTTC.

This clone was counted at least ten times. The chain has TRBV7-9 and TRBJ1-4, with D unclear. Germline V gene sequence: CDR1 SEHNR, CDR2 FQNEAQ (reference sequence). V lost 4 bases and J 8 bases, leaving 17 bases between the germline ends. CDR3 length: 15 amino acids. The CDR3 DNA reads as TGTGCCAGCAGCTCCTATGAGGGCCATCAGGAAAAACTGTTTTTT. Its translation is CASSSYEGHQEKLFF.

The CDR3 DNA follows: TGTGCCAGCAGTTACTCCGGGACAGGCACAGATACGCAGTATTTT. Amino acid sequence: CASSYSGTGTDTQYF. The rearrangement uses TRBV6-5 and TRBJ2-3; 7 bases align to TRBD1. Trimming at V came to 0 bases and at J to 1 base, leaving 1 base not matched to a gene. Germline-derived CDR1 and CDR2 are MNHEY and SVGAGI. The CDR3 is 15 amino acids.

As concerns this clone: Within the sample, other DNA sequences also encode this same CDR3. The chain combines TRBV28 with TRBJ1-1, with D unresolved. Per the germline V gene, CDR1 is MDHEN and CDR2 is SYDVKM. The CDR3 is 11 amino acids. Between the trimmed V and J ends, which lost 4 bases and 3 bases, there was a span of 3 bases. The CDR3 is CASSSYTEAFF. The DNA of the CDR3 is TGTGCCAGCAGTTCATACACTGAAGCTTTCTTT. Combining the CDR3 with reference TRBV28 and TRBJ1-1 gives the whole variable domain DVKVTQSSRYLVKRTGEKVFLECVQDMDHENMFWYRQDPGLGLRLIYFSYDVKMKEKGDIPEGYSVSREKKERFSLILESASTNQTSMYLCASSSYTEAFFGQGTRLTVV.

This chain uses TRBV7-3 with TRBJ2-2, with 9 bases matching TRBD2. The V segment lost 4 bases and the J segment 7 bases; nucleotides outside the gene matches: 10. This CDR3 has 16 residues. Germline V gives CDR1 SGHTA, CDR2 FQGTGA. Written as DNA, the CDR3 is TGTGCCAGCAGCTCAAGGGTAGCGGGAGCGGTCGGGGAGCTGTTTTTT. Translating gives CASSSRVAGAVGELFF. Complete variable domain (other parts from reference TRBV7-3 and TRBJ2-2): GAGVSQTPSNKVTEKGKYVELRCDPISGHTALYWYRQSLGQGPEFLIYFQGTGAADDSGLPNDRFFAVRPEGSVSTLKIQRTERGDSAVYLCASSSRVAGAVGELFFGEGSRLTVL.

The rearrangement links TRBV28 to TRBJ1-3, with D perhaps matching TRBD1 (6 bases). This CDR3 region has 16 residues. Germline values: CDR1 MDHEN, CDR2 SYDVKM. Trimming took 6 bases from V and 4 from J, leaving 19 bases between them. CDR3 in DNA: TGTGCCAGCAGGGGACGGTACAGGGTTGCAGGAAACACCATATATTTT. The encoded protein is CASRGRYRVAGNTIYF.

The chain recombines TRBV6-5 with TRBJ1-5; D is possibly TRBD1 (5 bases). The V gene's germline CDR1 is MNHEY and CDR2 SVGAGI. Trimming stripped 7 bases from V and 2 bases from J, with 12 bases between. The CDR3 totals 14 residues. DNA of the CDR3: TGTGCCAGCAAGGAGGGGTTTCGCAATCAGCCCCAGCATTTT. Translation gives CASKEGFRNQPQHF.

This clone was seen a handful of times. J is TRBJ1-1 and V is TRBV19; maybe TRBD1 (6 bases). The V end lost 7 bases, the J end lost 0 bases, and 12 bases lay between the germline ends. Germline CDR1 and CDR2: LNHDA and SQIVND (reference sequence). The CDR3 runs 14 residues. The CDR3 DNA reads TGTGCCAGTAATTTGGACAGCTTGAACACTGAAGCTTTCTTT. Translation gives CASNLDSLNTEAFF.

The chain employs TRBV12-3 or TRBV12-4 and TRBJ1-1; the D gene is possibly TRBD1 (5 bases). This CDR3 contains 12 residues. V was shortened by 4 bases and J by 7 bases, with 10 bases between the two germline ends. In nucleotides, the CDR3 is TGTGCCAGCAGTTCGCAGGGAATTGAAGCTTTCTTT. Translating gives CASSSQGIEAFF.

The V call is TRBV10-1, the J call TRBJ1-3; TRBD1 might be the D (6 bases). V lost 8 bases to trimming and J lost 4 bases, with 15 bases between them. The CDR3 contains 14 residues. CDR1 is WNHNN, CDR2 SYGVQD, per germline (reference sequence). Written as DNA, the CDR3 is TGCGCCAGCCCACAGGGAAGGGCCGGAAACACCATATATTTT. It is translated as CASPQGRAGNTIYF.

DNA for the CDR3: TGTGCCAGCAGCCCTTTTGTATCGGGTTCCTCTGGAAACACCATATATTTT. This sequence encodes CASSPFVSGSSGNTIYF. V gene TRBV3-1 (or the pseudogene TRBV3-2) combines with J gene TRBJ1-3; D unclear. The CDR3 runs 17 residues. V was pared by 4 bases and J by 0 bases, with 16 bases between. Germline V gene data show CDR1 as LGHDT and CDR2 as YNNKEL (reference sequence).

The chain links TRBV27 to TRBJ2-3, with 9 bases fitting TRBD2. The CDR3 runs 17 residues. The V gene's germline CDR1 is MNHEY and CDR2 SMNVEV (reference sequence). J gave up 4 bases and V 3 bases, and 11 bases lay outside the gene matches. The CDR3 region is CASSFIAGVLFSDTQYF. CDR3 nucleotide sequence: TGTGCCAGCAGTTTTATAGCGGGAGTTCTCTTTTCAGATACGCAGTATTTT.

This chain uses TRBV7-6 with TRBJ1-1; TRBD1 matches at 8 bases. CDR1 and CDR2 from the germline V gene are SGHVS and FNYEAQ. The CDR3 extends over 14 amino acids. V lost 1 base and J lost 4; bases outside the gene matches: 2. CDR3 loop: CASSLGTGFTEAFF. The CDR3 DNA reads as TGTGCCAGCAGCTTAGGGACAGGGTTCACTGAAGCTTTCTTT.

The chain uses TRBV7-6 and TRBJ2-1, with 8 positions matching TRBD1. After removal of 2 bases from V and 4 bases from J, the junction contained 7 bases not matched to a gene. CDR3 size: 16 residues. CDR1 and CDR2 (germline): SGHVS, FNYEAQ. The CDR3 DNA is TGTGCCAGCAGCTTACCCTCGGGACAGGCTTACAATGAGCAGTTCTTC. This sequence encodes CASSLPSGQAYNEQFF.

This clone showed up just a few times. For the CDR3, the DNA is TGTGCCAGCAGCCTCGAGGTAGCGGGAGCCGGGAAGCAGTACTTC. As protein: CASSLEVAGAGKQYF. The rearrangement joins TRBV7-7 to TRBJ2-7; TRBD2 matches 9 bases. After removal of 5 bases from V and 8 bases from J, the junction contained 13 bases not matched to a gene. The CDR3 length is 15 residues. Germline lookup yields CDR1 SSHAT and CDR2 FNYEAQ (reference sequence). The variable domain in full, completed from reference TRBV7-7 and TRBJ2-7, reads GAGVSQSPRYKVTKRGQDVTLRCDPISSHATLYWYQQALGQGPEFLTYFNYEAQPDKSGLPSDRFSAERPEGSISTLTIQRTEQRDSAMYRCASSLEVAGAGKQYFGPGTRLTVT.

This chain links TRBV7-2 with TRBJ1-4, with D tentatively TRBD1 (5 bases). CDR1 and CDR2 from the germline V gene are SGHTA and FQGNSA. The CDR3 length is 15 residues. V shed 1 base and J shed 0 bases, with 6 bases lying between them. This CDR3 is CASSLDRSTNEKLFF. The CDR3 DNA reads TGTGCCAGCAGCTTAGACAGGTCAACTAATGAAAAACTGTTTTTT. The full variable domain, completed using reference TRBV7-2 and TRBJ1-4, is GAGVSQSPSNKVTEKGKDVELRCDPISGHTALYWYRQSLGQGLEFLIYFQGNSAPDKSGLPSDRFSAERTGGSVSTLTIQRTQQEDSAVYLCASSLDRSTNEKLFFGSGTQLSVL.

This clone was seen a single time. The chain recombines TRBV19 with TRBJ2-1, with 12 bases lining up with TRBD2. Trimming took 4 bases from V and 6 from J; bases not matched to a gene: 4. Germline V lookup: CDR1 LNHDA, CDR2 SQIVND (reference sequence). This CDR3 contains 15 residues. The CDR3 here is CASSTLAGGGNEQFF. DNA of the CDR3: TGTGCCAGTAGTACACTAGCGGGAGGAGGCAATGAGCAGTTCTTC.

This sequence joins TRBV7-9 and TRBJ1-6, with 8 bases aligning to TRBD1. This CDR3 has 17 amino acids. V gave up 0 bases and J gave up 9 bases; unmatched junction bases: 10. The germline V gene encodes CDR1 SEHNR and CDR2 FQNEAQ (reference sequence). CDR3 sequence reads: CASSLASSDRVRSPLHF. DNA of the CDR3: TGTGCCAGCAGCTTAGCTTCTTCGGACAGGGTTCGTTCACCCCTCCACTTT.

The CDR3 sequence: CASSFLYRTDTDTQYF. As DNA, the CDR3 is TGTGCCAGCAGCTTCCTCTATAGGACTGACACAGATACGCAGTATTTT. The V and J genes are TRBV11-2 and TRBJ2-3; D may be TRBD2 (5 bases). CDR3 length: 16 amino acids. The V and J ends lost 3 bases and 2 bases respectively, with 15 bases between them. CDR1 is SGHAT, CDR2 FQNNGV, per germline.

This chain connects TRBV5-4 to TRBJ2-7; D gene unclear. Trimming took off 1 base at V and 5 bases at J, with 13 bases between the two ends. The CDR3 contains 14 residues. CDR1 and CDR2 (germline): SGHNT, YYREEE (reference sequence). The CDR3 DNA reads TGTGCCAGCAGCTTGTATGCGACTGGCAACGAGCAGTACTTC. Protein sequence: CASSLYATGNEQYF.

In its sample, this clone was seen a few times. This CDR3 reads CASSLTASQDTQYF. DNA of the CDR3: TGTGCCAGCAGTTTGACGGCTAGCCAGGATACGCAGTATTTT. The chain couples TRBV27 to TRBJ2-3, with D perhaps matching TRBD2 (5 bases). V was cut by 3 bases and J by 6 bases, with 13 bases left in between. This CDR3 comprises 14 residues. Germline assignment: CDR1 MNHEY and CDR2 SMNVEV (reference sequence).

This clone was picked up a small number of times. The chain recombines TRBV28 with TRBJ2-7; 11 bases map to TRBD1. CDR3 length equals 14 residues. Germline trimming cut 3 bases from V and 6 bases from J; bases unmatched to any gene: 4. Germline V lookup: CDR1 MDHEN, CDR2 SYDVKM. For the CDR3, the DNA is TGTGCCAGCAGTTTGGGACAGGGGGGGGTCGAGCAGTACTTC. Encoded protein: CASSLGQGGVEQYF.